This TCR beta chain came from a study of blood T cell repertoires in COVID-19. This clone was detected only a few times. Original handling: The assay estimated nucleated cells by amplifying reference gene primers. Clones were sequenced by immunoSEQ multiplex PCR, and TCRdb holds only the in-frame ones, with some missing. V and J calls and clone size follow that table, whereas D and trimming were derived from the DNA. This table has roughly 30,000 clones, around 88% appearing once. The length of the CDR3 is 13 residues. Deletions cut 5 bases from V and 5 bases from J, with 16 bases between. Germline CDR1 SQVTM, CDR2 ANQGSEA.

The specimen was peripheral blood. The V call is TRBV29-1, the J call TRBJ2-7, with D unresolved. The receptor was isolated from a human donor in a cohort sampled during active COVID-19. This CDR3 is CSVSRVRSHEQYF. The CDR3, as DNA: TGCAGCGTTAGCCGGGTAAGGTCGCACGAGCAGTACTTC.